This T cell receptor beta chain was identified in a study of T cells expressing NK-cell markers. As for the study in general: From sorted CD3+CD56+NKG2C+, CD3+CD56+NKG2C- and CD3+CD56-NKG2C+ T cells came the TCR beta repertoires. HCMV serostatus: seven of eight sequenced donors positive, one negative.

After re-calling the 5' RACE reads, TCRdb lists one entry per CDR3 protein, DNA absent. Its table lists just under 150,000 distinct CDR3 sequences. Study results and limitations: The study found dominant NKG2C+ clonotypes at about 1.0-8% of CD8+ T cells in about six donors. The HCMV specificity of the expanded NKG2C+ T cell clones stayed unresolved.

Note on this clonotype: The antigen is not known.

The specimen was blood T cells: a sorted CD56 or NKG2C T cell subset, CD4+ or CD8+ T cells, or bulk PBMC T cells (not recorded which). The clonotype originates from a man younger than 35 in good health.

The CDR3 loop is CASSPGLATNNEQFF. The rearrangement links TRBV5-1 to TRBJ2-1; the TCRdb D gene call, TRBD2, has no DNA to confirm it. The CDR3 runs 15 residues. Germline CDR1 reads SGHRS; CDR2 reads YFSETQ. The variable domain in full, completed from reference TRBV5-1 and TRBJ2-1, reads KAGVTQTPRYLIKTRGQQVTLSCSPISGHRSVSWYQQTPGQGLQFLFEYFSETQRNKGNFPGRFSGRQFSNSRSEMNVSTLELGDSALYLCASSPGLATNNEQFFGPGTRLTVL.